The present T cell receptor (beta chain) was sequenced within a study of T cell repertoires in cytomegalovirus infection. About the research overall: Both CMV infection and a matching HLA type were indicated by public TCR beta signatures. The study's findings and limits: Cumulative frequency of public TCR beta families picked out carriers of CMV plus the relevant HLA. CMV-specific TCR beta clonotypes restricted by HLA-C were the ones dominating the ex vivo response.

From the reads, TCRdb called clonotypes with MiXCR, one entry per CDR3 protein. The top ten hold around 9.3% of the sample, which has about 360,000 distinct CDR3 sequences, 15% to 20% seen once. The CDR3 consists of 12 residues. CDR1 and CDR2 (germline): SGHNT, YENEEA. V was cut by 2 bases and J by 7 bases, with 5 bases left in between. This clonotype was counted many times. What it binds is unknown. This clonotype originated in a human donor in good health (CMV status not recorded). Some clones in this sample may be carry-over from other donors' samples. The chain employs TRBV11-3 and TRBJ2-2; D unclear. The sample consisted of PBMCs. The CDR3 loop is CASSLSLGELFF. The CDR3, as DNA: TGTGCCAGCAGCTTAAGTCTCGGGGAGCTGTTTTTT.